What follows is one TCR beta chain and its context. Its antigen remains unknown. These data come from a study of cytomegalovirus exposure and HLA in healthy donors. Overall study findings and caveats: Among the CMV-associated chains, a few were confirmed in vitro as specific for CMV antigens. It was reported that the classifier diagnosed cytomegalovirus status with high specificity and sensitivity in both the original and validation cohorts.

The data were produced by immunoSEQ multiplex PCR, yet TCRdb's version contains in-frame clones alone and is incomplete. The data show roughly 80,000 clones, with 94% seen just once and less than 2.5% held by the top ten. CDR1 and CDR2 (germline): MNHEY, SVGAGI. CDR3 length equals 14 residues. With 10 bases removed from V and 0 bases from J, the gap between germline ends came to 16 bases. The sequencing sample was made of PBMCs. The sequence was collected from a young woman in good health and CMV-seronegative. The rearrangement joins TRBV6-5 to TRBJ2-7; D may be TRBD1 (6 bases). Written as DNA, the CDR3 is TGTGCCACCGCACAGGGAACCTACTCCTACGAGCAGTACTTC. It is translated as CATAQGTYSYEQYF.